The next 5 T cell receptor beta chains were all read from a single sample in a study of T cell responses to AZD1222 COVID-19 vaccine. Libraries were prepared by immunoSEQ multiplex PCR; TCRdb keeps only in-frame clonotypes and omits some of them. This sample has 95,000 to 100,000 clones; 70% to 90% occur once, and the top ten carry 9.5% to 13%. Sequences were derived from peripheral blood, sampled 28 days after the second AZD1222 dose. All receptors come from an adult who received the AZD1222 COVID-19 vaccine.

The CDR3 loop reads CSVDSPGGHFGYTF. The CDR3, as DNA: TGCAGCGTTGATTCCCCAGGGGGCCACTTTGGCTACACCTTC. The chain links TRBV29-1 to TRBJ1-2, with 8 positions matching TRBD1. CDR1 is SQVTM, CDR2 ANQGSEA, per germline. After removal of 3 bases from V and 7 bases from J, the junction contained 10 bases not matched to a gene. CDR3 length equals 14 residues.

This rearrangement joins TRBV11-2 to TRBJ2-5; the match to TRBD2 covers 10 bases. The CDR3 totals 16 residues. Germline-derived CDR1 and CDR2 are SGHAT and FQNNGV. J was trimmed by 0 bases and V by 1 base; bases with no gene match: 2. This CDR3 reads CASSLVSGGYQETQYF. In nucleotides, the CDR3 is TGTGCCAGCAGCTTAGTTAGCGGGGGGTACCAAGAGACCCAGTACTTC.

This clone was found once. Other DNA sequences in this sample translate to the same CDR3. This rearrangement joins TRBV6-5 to TRBJ1-2; D might be TRBD1 (5 bases). V dropped 2 bases and J dropped 2 bases, with 9 bases sitting between them. From germline, CDR1 is MNHEY and CDR2 SVGAGI. The CDR3 extends over 14 amino acids. In DNA, the CDR3 is TGTGCCAGCAGTTACCGGGGCCCGAACTATGGCTACACCTTC. It specifies CASSYRGPNYGYTF.

In its sample, this clone was seen once. The V gene is TRBV6-5, the J gene TRBJ1-5, with D unclear. The CDR3 is 12 residues long. From germline, CDR1 is MNHEY and CDR2 SVGAGI. Trimming cost V 5 bases and J 10 bases, with 12 bases left between them. This chain's CDR3 is CASSTRLGPQHF. Here the CDR3 DNA reads TGTGCCAGCAGTACCCGGTTGGGTCCCCAGCATTTT.

This clone occurred a few times. This chain joins TRBV12-3 or TRBV12-4 and TRBJ2-7, with 8 nucleotides matching TRBD2. The CDR3 spans 12 residues. Germline trimming cut 6 bases from V and 5 bases from J; bases unmatched to any gene: 3. This CDR3 reads CASRGLVDEQYF. CDR3 in DNA: TGTGCCAGCAGGGGACTAGTAGACGAGCAGTACTTC.